The clone carrying this TCR beta chain was recorded at least ten times. These data belong to a study of T cells after yellow fever vaccination. Background on the study: Each of the EM, EMRA, CM and Tscm memory subsets was sorted based on CD3, CD45RA, CCR7 and CD95. General study results and limits: Overall, a small share of clonotypes was seen in both CD4 and CD8 compartments. The study found a weaker secondary response that peaked faster, day 5 versus 15. Once the booster was given, most primary-vaccination clones reappeared, at about 95% for CD4 and roughly 91% for CD8.

One entry per CDR3 protein, called by TCRdb with MiXCR from the 5' RACE reads. Of more than 20,000 distinct CDR3 sequences in the sample, 5% to 7% were seen once. The CDR3 spans 12 residues. V was pared by 1 base and J by 11 bases, with 9 bases between. CDR1 is LGHDT and CDR2 is YNNKEL in the germline V gene (reference sequence). The starting material was PBMCs, either bulk or a sorted T-cell subset (CD4+, CD8+, memory, or dextramer-sorted; not recorded which), obtained 15 days after the yellow fever booster vaccination. The receptor comes from a man aged 25 to 45 who received the YFV17D yellow fever vaccine. V gene TRBV3-1 combines with J gene TRBJ2-1; D uncertain. The CDR3 DNA follows: TGTGCCAGCAGCCAAGTTGGAGCTAAGCAGTTCTTC. Translation: CASSQVGAKQFF.